This T cell receptor (beta chain) stems from a study of low-dose radiotherapy and immunotherapy resistance in tumors. The table lists this clonotype with many counts. V was trimmed by 5 bases and J by 5 bases, leaving 12 bases between them. This CDR3 has 13 amino acids. The time point denotes: after trial treatment. Treatment denoted: LDRT plus nivolumab, ipilimumab, low-dose cyclophosphamide and aspirin (RACIN trial). Donors were treated with nivolumab, ipilimumab, aspirin, and low-dose cyclophosphamide and radiotherapy. The patients who were eligible all carried advanced solid tumors that lacked tumor-infiltrating lymphocytes, meaning the tumors were TIL-negative. First-strand cDNA relied on TRAV- and TRBV-specific primers spanning alpha and beta chains. The authors ran roughly 20 PCR cycles to amplify TCRs with a constant-region primer and V-primer adapter. TCRdb itself ran the reads through MiXCR, one entry per CDR3 protein. The sample lists about 35,000 distinct CDR3 sequences; about a fifth were seen once.

This sequence originates from a female donor with ovarian cancer. The material was PBMCs, obtained after low-dose radiotherapy plus immunotherapy. J is TRBJ1-2 and V is TRBV12-3 or TRBV12-4; D gene uncertain. CDR3 sequence (DNA): TGTGCCAGCAGTACCGGGCCCCAATATGGCTACACCTTC. It translates to CASSTGPQYGYTF.